The 30 T cell receptor beta chains listed next were all sequenced from one sample in a study of blood T cell repertoires in COVID-19. The repertoire was sequenced with immunoSEQ multiplex PCR; TCRdb's copy has only in-frame clones and lacks some. The sample carries around 250,000 clones, just under 85% recorded once. The source material was peripheral blood. The receptors stem from a woman older than 75 with acute or convalescent COVID-19.

This clone is a singleton in its sample. This sequence joins TRBV5-6 and TRBJ1-6, with TRBD1 matching over 9 bases. V lost 6 bases and J lost 6; bases outside the gene matches: 13. CDR1 and CDR2 from the germline V gene are SGHDT and YYEEEE. The CDR3 loop spans 17 amino acids. The CDR3 loop reads CASTATFTGGSNSPLHF. CDR3 nucleotides: TGTGCCAGCACCGCCACCTTTACAGGGGGCAGTAATTCACCCCTCCACTTT.

Comments on this clone: Within the sample, other DNA sequences also encode this same CDR3. The chain couples TRBV7-2 to TRBJ2-7; 10 bases match TRBD2. Germline V gene lookup returns CDR1 SGHTA and CDR2 FQGNSA. The CDR3 runs to 14 residues. V dropped 5 bases and J dropped 3; count of bases not matched to a gene: 4. The CDR3 nucleotides are TGTGCCAGCAGCAGTAGCGGGGGGCTCTACGAGCAGTACTTC. Its translation is CASSSSGGLYEQYF.

The chain uses TRBV6-2 or TRBV6-3 and TRBJ1-2; 11 bases align to TRBD1. The V segment lost 3 bases and the J segment 4 bases; nucleotides outside the gene matches: 1. CDR1 is MNHEY and CDR2 is SVGEGT in the germline V gene. This CDR3 contains 14 residues. The CDR3 here is CASSYGTGGYGYTF. Here the CDR3 DNA reads TGTGCCAGCAGTTATGGGACAGGGGGCTATGGCTACACCTTC.

CDR3 sequence (DNA): TGTGCCAGCAGCTACCAAGGACAGGGTATCACCGGGGAGCTGTTTTTT. This codes for CASSYQGQGITGELFF. V usage is TRBV7-2 and J usage is TRBJ2-2; 8 bases line up with TRBD1. This CDR3 contains 16 residues. With V trimmed by 4 bases and J by 4 bases, 8 bases remained unmatched. Germline V lookup: CDR1 SGHTA, CDR2 FQGNSA. Full variable domain (remainder filled in from reference TRBV7-2 and TRBJ2-2): GAGVSQSPSNKVTEKGKDVELRCDPISGHTALYWYRQSLGQGLEFLIYFQGNSAPDKSGLPSDRFSAERTGGSVSTLTIQRTQQEDSAVYLCASSYQGQGITGELFFGEGSRLTVL.

The J gene is TRBJ1-1, the V gene TRBV12-3 or TRBV12-4; D is possibly TRBD1 (5 bases). Trimming took 5 bases from V and 4 from J, leaving 8 bases between them. The CDR3 sequence is 12 residues long. The CDR3 sequence: CASSRGGTEAFF. DNA for the CDR3: TGTGCCAGCAGTAGGGGTGGCACTGAAGCTTTCTTT.

CDR3 amino acids: CAISPSGTGGTYTF. CDR3 in DNA: TGTGCCATCAGTCCCTCCGGGACAGGGGGAACCTACACCTTC. The chain uses TRBV10-3 and TRBJ1-2, with 11 bases identical to TRBD1. J gave up 10 bases and V 5 bases, and 9 bases lay outside the gene matches. The CDR3 runs to 14 residues. Germline V CDR1 and CDR2: ENHRY, SYGVKD.

The chain employs TRBV5-1 and TRBJ2-1, with a weak D call TRBD2 (5 bases). V lost 4 bases, J lost 2 bases, and 16 bases lay in between. Germline V lookup: CDR1 SGHRS, CDR2 YFSETQ. The CDR3 consists of 16 residues. The CDR3 here is CASSPSRTDPYNEQFF. DNA for the CDR3: TGCGCCAGCAGCCCTTCCCGGACTGACCCCTACAATGAGCAGTTCTTC.

V gene TRBV6-5 combines with J gene TRBJ1-2, with 8 bases lining up with TRBD1. From germline, CDR1 is MNHEY and CDR2 SVGAGI. Trimming took 7 bases from V and 7 from J; bases not matched to a gene: 8. The CDR3 covers 13 residues. The CDR3, as DNA: TGTGCCAGCACGGACAGGGCTGTCTCTGGCTACACCTTC. It is translated as CASTDRAVSGYTF.

This clone was picked up a small number of times. In DNA, the CDR3 is TGCGCCAGCAGTCAGGGACAGGGTGAAGCTTTCTTT. Translation gives CASSQGQGEAFF. V and J are TRBV4-1 and TRBJ1-1, with 9 bases identical to TRBD1. This CDR3 region has 12 residues. Germline CDR1 is MGHRA and CDR2 is YSYEKL. V trimming: 6 bases; J trimming: 7 bases; junction bases outside the gene matches: 3.

The V call is TRBV30, the J call TRBJ2-1, with D uncertain. The CDR3 is 11 amino acids. CDR1 and CDR2 from the germline V gene are GTSNPN and SVGIG (reference sequence). The germline V and J ends were trimmed by 1 base and 8 bases, with 6 bases remaining between them. The CDR3 protein is CAWSELHEQFF. DNA of the CDR3: TGTGCCTGGAGTGAACTCCATGAGCAGTTCTTC.

The chain recombines TRBV29-1 with TRBJ1-2, with 8 bases identical to TRBD1. The junction had 9 bases not matched to a gene; V was cut back by 7 bases and J by 5 bases. Per germline, CDR1 SQVTM and CDR2 ANQGSEA. The CDR3 is 13 residues long. The CDR3 sequence is CSAGDRGYYGYTF. The CDR3 coding sequence is TGCAGCGCCGGAGACAGGGGTTATTATGGCTACACCTTC.

The J gene is TRBJ2-3, the V gene TRBV29-1, with D tentatively TRBD1 (6 bases). CDR3 length: 14 residues. V gave up 5 bases and J gave up 1 base, with 13 bases separating them. Germline V gene data show CDR1 as SQVTM and CDR2 as ANQGSEA. The CDR3 nucleotides read TGCAGCGTTCTCAGGGGCGCACGCACAGATACGCAGTATTTT. Amino acid sequence: CSVLRGARTDTQYF.

The rearrangement links TRBV4-2 to TRBJ2-5; TRBD2 matches 7 bases. This CDR3 has 15 amino acids. Germline CDR1 is LGHNA and CDR2 is YNFKEQ. The J segment lost 2 bases and the V segment lost 1 base, leaving 4 bases of the junction unmatched. The DNA of the CDR3 is TGTGCCAGCAGCCAAGCGGGAGGAGTACAAGAGACCCAGTACTTC. Its translation is CASSQAGGVQETQYF.

This clone has a single count. The CDR3 spells CASSPQGSNYGYTF. In DNA, the CDR3 is TGCGCCAGCAGCCCACAGGGATCTAACTATGGCTACACCTTC. V and J are TRBV5-1 and TRBJ1-2; tentative D call: TRBD1 (6 bases). In germline, CDR1 is SGHRS, CDR2 YFSETQ. The germline V and J ends were trimmed by 4 bases and 0 bases, with 10 bases remaining between them. The CDR3 is 14 residues long.

This clone was seen just once. The chain recombines TRBV6-1 with TRBJ2-5; 14 bases align to TRBD2. Germline-derived CDR1 and CDR2 are MNHNS and SASEGT. There are 16 residues in the CDR3. The V segment lost 1 base and the J segment 4 bases; nucleotides outside the gene matches: 2. The CDR3 loop is CASSEGTSGRLETQYF. CDR3 bases: TGTGCCAGCAGTGAAGGGACTAGCGGGAGGCTAGAGACCCAGTACTTC.

The V gene is TRBV14, the J gene TRBJ2-3, with a tentative D call TRBD1 (6 bases). CDR3 length: 15 residues. Trimming left V 4 bases short and J 0 bases short, with 11 bases between. Germline loops: CDR1 SGHDN, CDR2 FVKESK. Here the CDR3 DNA reads TGTGCCAGCAGCCTCAGGGGCCCTAGCACAGATACGCAGTATTTT. Translation gives CASSLRGPSTDTQYF. Full variable domain (missing parts from reference TRBV14 and TRBJ2-3): EAGVTQFPSHSVIEKGQTVTLRCDPISGHDNLYWYRRVMGKEIKFLLHFVKESKQDESGMPNNRFLAERTGGTYSTLKVQPAELEDSGVYFCASSLRGPSTDTQYFGPGTRLTVL.

The sample holds a few counts of this clone. The chain is built from TRBV19 and TRBJ1-2, with 9 bases identical to TRBD1. CDR3 length: 14 residues. The ends lost 1 base at V and 7 bases at J; junction bases unmatched: 4. Germline V lookup: CDR1 LNHDA, CDR2 SQIVND (reference sequence). CDR3 DNA sequence: TGTGCCAGTAGTATAGGGACAGGGGTCGCTGGCTACACCTTC. It translates to CASSIGTGVAGYTF. The entire variable domain, with the rest obtained from reference TRBV19 and TRBJ1-2, is as follows: DGGITQSPKYLFRKEGQNVTLSCEQNLNHDAMYWYRQDPGQGLRLIYYSQIVNDFQKGDIAEGYSVSREKKESFPLTVTSAQKNPTAFYLCASSIGTGVAGYTFGSGTRLTVV.

This chain joins TRBV6-2 or TRBV6-3 and TRBJ2-5, with 7 bases aligning to TRBD1. With 6 bases clipped from V and 1 base from J, the junction kept 11 bases outside the gene matches. Germline assignment: CDR1 MNHEY and CDR2 SVGEGT. The CDR3 is made up of 16 amino acids. CDR3 sequence reads: CASSINRGQIQETQYF. The CDR3 DNA sequence: TGTGCCAGCAGCATAAACAGGGGACAGATCCAAGAGACCCAGTACTTC.

In DNA form, the CDR3 reads TGTGCCAGCAGTGAACAACAACAGGGGATAGAAAAACTGTTTTTT. Translated, it gives CASSEQQQGIEKLFF. This chain connects TRBV25-1 to TRBJ1-4; TRBD1 aligns across 7 bases. CDR3 length: 15 residues. Germline values: CDR1 MGHDK, CDR2 SYGVNS. Trimming at V came to 2 bases and at J to 8 bases, leaving 8 bases not matched to a gene.

The chain couples TRBV18 to TRBJ2-1, with 10 bases that match TRBD1. This CDR3 comprises 17 residues. Germline V gives CDR1 KGHSH, CDR2 LQKENI. J gave up 1 base and V 0 bases, and 3 bases lay outside the gene matches. The CDR3 is CASSPPRGQGSYNEQFF. The CDR3 DNA is TGTGCCAGCTCACCACCGAGGGGACAGGGGTCCTACAATGAGCAGTTCTTC.

The J gene is TRBJ2-7, the V gene TRBV7-9; D is perhaps TRBD1 (5 bases). CDR1 and CDR2 (germline): SEHNR, FQNEAQ (reference sequence). This CDR3 comprises 14 residues. The V and J ends lost 2 bases and 5 bases respectively, with 13 bases between them. Here the CDR3 DNA reads TGTGCCAGCAGCTTAAGTCAGGGAAGGGACGAGCAGTACTTC. Its translation is CASSLSQGRDEQYF. The full variable domain, rest sourced from reference TRBV7-9 and TRBJ2-7, is DTGVSQNPRHKITKRGQNVTFRCDPISEHNRLYWYRQTLGQGPEFLTYFQNEAQLEKSRLLSDRFSAERPKGSFSTLEIQRTEQGDSAMYLCASSLSQGRDEQYFGPGTRLTVT.

J is TRBJ2-2 and V is TRBV19; a possible D gene is TRBD2 (7 bases). V lost 2 bases, J lost 5 bases, and 18 bases lay in between. Germline V gene lookup returns CDR1 LNHDA and CDR2 SQIVND (reference sequence). The CDR3 sequence is 17 residues long. In DNA, the CDR3 is TGTGCCAGTAGTATATCGGGGGCGGGAGTAAGAACCGGGGAGCTGTTTTTT. Translating it yields CASSISGAGVRTGELFF.

The gene calls are TRBV28 and TRBJ1-6; TRBD1 is a possible D gene (6 bases). Germline V CDR1 and CDR2: MDHEN, SYDVKM. This CDR3 spans 15 amino acids. Trimming left V 8 bases short and J 2 bases short, with 13 bases between. CDR3: CASGPRTAYNSPLHF. CDR3 sequence (DNA): TGTGCCAGCGGCCCCCGGACAGCCTATAATTCACCCCTCCACTTT.

The rearrangement uses TRBV7-8 and TRBJ1-4; the match to TRBD1 covers 9 bases. Germline V lookup: CDR1 SGHVS, CDR2 FQNEAQ. The CDR3 extends over 15 amino acids. V dropped 5 bases and J dropped 8; count of bases not matched to a gene: 9. CDR3 coding DNA: TGTGCCAGCAGCCTTATAACAGGGGGCGTAGAAAAACTGTTTTTT. As protein: CASSLITGGVEKLFF.

The chain uses TRBV10-2 and TRBJ1-1; TRBD1 agrees at 9 bases. With 2 bases clipped from V and 2 bases from J, the junction kept 12 bases outside the gene matches. Germline V gene lookup returns CDR1 WSHSY and CDR2 SAAADI. The CDR3 consists of 18 residues. The CDR3 region has the DNA TGCGCCAGCAGTGAGCCGTTTCGGACAGGGGCGACAAACACTGAAGCTTTCTTT. Protein product: CASSEPFRTGATNTEAFF.

V is TRBV5-1 and J is TRBJ2-6; 9 positions match TRBD1. The V and J ends lost 1 base and 9 bases, in that order; junction bases with no gene match: 11. CDR1 SGHRS and CDR2 YFSETQ come from the germline V gene. The length of the CDR3 is 17 residues. CDR3 sequence reads: CASSLLVAGQGGNVLTF. The CDR3, as DNA: TGCGCCAGCAGCTTGTTGGTGGCGGGACAGGGTGGCAACGTCCTGACTTTC. The complete variable domain, with remaining parts taken from reference TRBV5-1 and TRBJ2-6, reads KAGVTQTPRYLIKTRGQQVTLSCSPISGHRSVSWYQQTPGQGLQFLFEYFSETQRNKGNFPGRFSGRQFSNSRSEMNVSTLELGDSALYLCASSLLVAGQGGNVLTFGAGSRLTVL.

Of note for this clone: Distinct nucleotide sequences in the sample also encode this CDR3. The chain links TRBV20-1 to TRBJ2-7; D not resolved. V shed 1 base and J shed 3 bases, with 4 bases lying between them. The length of the CDR3 is 11 residues. Germline V gene sequence: CDR1 DFQATT, CDR2 SNEGSKA (reference sequence). Here the CDR3 reads CSARGGYEQYF. The CDR3 coding sequence is TGCAGTGCTAGAGGAGGCTACGAGCAGTACTTC.

The CDR3 nucleotides are TGTGCCAGCTCACCGCGGGCGGGGGAAAAACTGTTTTTT. Translating it yields CASSPRAGEKLFF. The rearrangement links TRBV18 to TRBJ1-4; D is unclear. The V gene's germline CDR1 is KGHSH and CDR2 LQKENI. CDR3 length equals 13 residues. V gave up 3 bases and J gave up 8 bases, with 10 bases separating them.

This clone was detected only once. CDR3 residues: CASSGTGTGNTDTQYF. In nucleotides, the CDR3 is TGTGCCAGCAGCGGAACCGGGACAGGGAACACAGATACGCAGTATTTT. V and J are TRBV5-6 and TRBJ2-3; 9 bases are shared with TRBD1. The germline V gene has CDR1 SGHDT and CDR2 YYEEEE. The CDR3 runs to 16 residues. V lost 4 bases and J lost 2; bases outside the gene matches: 8.

This rearrangement joins TRBV10-3 to TRBJ2-1; TRBD1 agrees at 10 bases. Germline-derived CDR1 and CDR2 are ENHRY and SYGVKD. The CDR3 loop spans 15 amino acids. With 6 bases clipped from V and 8 bases from J, the junction kept 10 bases outside the gene matches. The CDR3 DNA reads as TGTGCCATCAGCAAAGGGGACAGGGGACGGGATGAGCAGTTCTTC. Protein: CAISKGDRGRDEQFF.